This TCR beta chain was identified in a study of cytomegalovirus exposure and HLA in healthy donors. Unrecorded immune exposures were likely, despite nominal health at sampling. Remarks on this clone: The target antigen is unknown.

In the PCR, 60 Vbeta and 13 Jbeta primers were used. Source study methods: Unique TCR beta chains totaled 80 million to 100 million in a later count, with approximately 11 million of them shared. Assay: immunoSEQ multiplex PCR; the TCRdb copy retains only in-frame clones and omits some. Clonal size and the V and J genes are those of that table, whereas D and trimming came from the DNA. The sample totals around 60,000 clones. Study conclusions and caveats: Later work found that TCR association rates differed between HLA loci; DRB1 had the most and HLA-C the fewest.

V shed 5 bases, J shed 7 bases, and the junction held 10 bases outside the gene matches. Germline V gene data show CDR1 as SGHVS and CDR2 as FQNEAQ. The CDR3 runs 15 residues. The rearrangement links TRBV7-8 to TRBJ1-5, with TRBD1 matching over 8 bases. The receptor comes from a woman aged 18 to 35 in good health and CMV-seronegative. Sequencing was done on a sample of PBMCs. CDR3 DNA sequence: TGTGCCAGCAGCCCCGACAGGGGAAGAGGACAGCCCCAGCATTTT. As protein: CASSPDRGRGQPQHF. The complete variable domain, with remaining parts taken from reference TRBV7-8 and TRBJ1-5, reads GAGVSQSPRYKVAKRGQDVALRCDPISGHVSLFWYQQALGQGPEFLTYFQNEAQLDKSGLPSDRFFAERPEGSVSTLKIQRTQQEDSAVYLCASSPDRGRGQPQHFGDGTRLSIL.